The subject of this entry is one TCR beta chain. Its specificity is not known. Vbeta (60) and Jbeta (13) primers were used in the PCR. Produced via immunoSEQ multiplex PCR; TCRdb's table is partial and in-frame only. The profile shows 93,000 or so clones, 60% to 80% of them singletons. Germline lookup yields CDR1 LNHNV and CDR2 YYDKDF (reference sequence). With 6 bases removed from V and 5 bases from J, the gap between germline ends came to 11 bases. The CDR3 consists of 12 residues. The entry originates in a study of cytomegalovirus exposure and HLA in healthy donors. Whole-study results and caveats: It was reported that TCR beta sequences correctly inferred the HLA-A and HLA-B alleles for most subjects. Exclusion applied to some V segments, including TRBV6-2 and TRBV6-3, as they were indistinguishable.

This chain links TRBV15 with TRBJ2-7; D uncertain. This TCR was recovered from a man aged 50 to 59 in good health and CMV-seropositive. Sequenced input: PBMCs. In DNA, the CDR3 is TGTGCCACCAGATGGCTAGTTGACGAGCAGTACTTC. It codes for CATRWLVDEQYF.